The clone carrying this T cell receptor (beta chain) was counted a few times. The antigen remains unidentified. CDR1 and CDR2 from the germline V gene are SNHLY and FYNNEI. The CDR3 contains 16 residues. V lost 6 bases, J lost 1 base, and 2 bases stayed unmatched. These data come from a study of CD8+ T cells in alopecia areata. The study's findings and limits: Between patients, shared TCR sequences were less clear than in mice. This was possibly due in part to HLA diversity in the patient population. It was observed that many expanded lesional clones persisted in scalp and blood during tofacitinib. Tofacitinib yielded significantly lower scalp clonality and fewer expanded CD8+ clones among the top 100. Scalp sequencing also captures normal skin's resident alphabeta T cells.

RNA extraction was followed by reverse transcription into cDNA, which acted as the sequencing template. The table came from immunoSEQ multiplex PCR; TCRdb's copy has only in-frame clones and leaves some out. Of some 170,000 clones in the sample, 58% were seen once. The treatment was: oral pan-JAK inhibitor, 5-10 mg twice daily. This chain joins TRBV2 and TRBJ2-6; 11 bases line up with TRBD1. The material sequenced was CD4+ T cells sorted from blood, taken between weeks 55 and 65, from a patient treated with tofacitinib. This receptor was obtained from a human donor with alopecia areata. CDR3 DNA sequence: TGTGCCAGCAGCCGGGACAGGGGGTCTGGGGCCAACGTCCTGACTTTC. This codes for CASSRDRGSGANVLTF. Full variable domain (remainder filled in from reference TRBV2 and TRBJ2-6): EPEVTQTPSHQVTQMGQEVILRCVPISNHLYFYWYRQILGQKVEFLVSFYNNEISEKSEIFDDQFSVERPDGSNFTLKIRSTKLEDSAMYFCASSRDRGSGANVLTFGAGSRLTVL.